These 29 T cell receptor beta chains were all obtained from the same sample, sequenced in a study of T cells in Graves' hyperthyroidism and ophthalmopathy. RNA transcripts yielded amplified TCR beta CDR3 regions. A set of HTBI primers served as the primers for a first-round RT-PCR of the TCR CDR3. One entry per CDR3 protein, called by TCRdb with MiXCR from the multiplex PCR reads. The profile covers under 350,000 distinct CDR3 sequences, with 13% appearing a single time and almost 8% taken by the ten largest. Sequences were obtained from blood. These receptors were collected from a woman aged 25 to 39 with Graves' hyperthyroidism that later progressed to Graves' ophthalmopathy.

As for this clonotype: This clone may be a read error of a much larger clone one base away. The CDR3, as DNA: TGTGCCAGCAGCTCCCAGATCGCCGGGGAGCTGTTTTTT. This gives the protein CASSSQIAGELFF. V usage is TRBV7-2 and J usage is TRBJ2-2, with D uncertain. CDR3 size: 13 residues. Germline CDR1 is SGHTA and CDR2 is FQGNSA. V was shortened by 4 bases and J by 6 bases, with 9 bases between the two germline ends.

This clonotype has ten or more counts. The chain recombines TRBV6-2 or TRBV6-3 with TRBJ2-7; D is ambiguous. Deletions cut 6 bases from V and 0 bases from J, with 9 bases between. The germline V gene encodes CDR1 MNHEY and CDR2 SVGEGT. The CDR3 spans 13 residues. CDR3 nucleotides: TGTGCCAGCAGGGGTCGAATCTCCTACGAGCAGTACTTC. This encodes CASRGRISYEQYF.

The rearrangement uses TRBV12-3 or TRBV12-4 and TRBJ1-3; TRBD1 is a possible D gene (5 bases). This CDR3 is built from 15 residues. V was shortened by 1 base and J by 3 bases, with 10 bases between the two germline ends. CDR3 sequence (DNA): TGTGCCAGCAGTTTAGGGGGGTTAAATGGAAACACCATATATTTT. Translated: CASSLGGLNGNTIYF.

This clonotype was counted many times. The chain carries TRBV30 and TRBJ2-7; 9 bases fit TRBD1. Germline V CDR1 and CDR2: GTSNPN, SVGIG (reference sequence). The CDR3 extends over 17 amino acids. J lost 4 bases, V lost 3 bases, and 16 bases had no gene match. The CDR3 sequence: CAWRSGTGIEGSYEQYF. For the CDR3, the DNA is TGTGCCTGGAGGTCGGGGACAGGGATTGAGGGGTCATACGAGCAGTACTTC.

The table lists this clonotype with many counts. V gene TRBV2 combines with J gene TRBJ2-1, with 7 nucleotides matching TRBD2. The CDR3 extends over 15 amino acids. V dropped 4 bases and J dropped 6; count of bases not matched to a gene: 9. The germline CDR1 and CDR2 sequences are SNHLY and FYNNEI. In nucleotides, the CDR3 is TGTGCCAGCAGTGTAGAGACGGGAGGAAGCAATGAGCAGTTCTTC. Translation gives CASSVETGGSNEQFF.

V and J are TRBV6-1 and TRBJ1-2; TRBD1 might be the D (6 bases). Germline V gene sequence: CDR1 MNHNS, CDR2 SASEGT. This CDR3 is built from 12 residues. V lost 7 bases and J lost 3, with 9 bases in between. As DNA, the CDR3 is TGTGCCAGCAAACAGGGAGACTATGGCTACACCTTC. Its translation: CASKQGDYGYTF.

This clonotype was found a few times. This may stem from a read error, because a much larger clone lies one nucleotide away. The chain joins TRBV11-2 to TRBJ1-6; D perhaps matches TRBD1 (5 bases). Germline CDR1 is SGHAT and CDR2 is FQNNGV. Trimming removed 8 bases at V and 8 bases at J, with 16 bases between. This CDR3 contains 14 residues. The CDR3 loop is CASDRVGTYSPLHF. The CDR3 DNA follows: TGTGCCAGCGATAGGGTAGGGACCTATTCACCCCTCCACTTT.

This clonotype was recorded many times. The CDR3 region has the DNA TGTGCCAGCGGACAGGCGCTGAACACTGAAGCTTTCTTT. Its protein is CASGQALNTEAFF. V and J are TRBV6-1 and TRBJ1-1; TRBD1 aligns across 7 bases. The CDR3 totals 13 residues. With V trimmed by 8 bases and J by 0 bases, 3 bases remained unmatched. CDR1 MNHNS and CDR2 SASEGT come from the germline V gene.

The chain joins TRBV4-2 to TRBJ2-7; unclear D gene. The germline V gene has CDR1 LGHNA and CDR2 YNFKEQ. Trimming removed 0 bases at V and 4 bases at J, with 16 bases between. The CDR3 is 16 residues long. CDR3 sequence reads: CASSQDYPQVQYEQYF. Written as DNA, the CDR3 is TGTGCCAGCAGCCAAGATTACCCCCAGGTTCAGTACGAGCAGTACTTC.

The CDR3 region has the DNA TGTGCCAGCATTCGGACAGGGGGCAGGGTCAATCAGCCCCAGCATTTT. This translates into CASIRTGGRVNQPQHF. The chain is built from TRBV18 and TRBJ1-5, with TRBD1 identical over 11 bases. The CDR3 spans 16 residues. Germline loops: CDR1 KGHSH, CDR2 LQKENI. V shed 8 bases and J 3 bases; nucleotides not matched to a gene: 9.

This clonotype was picked up many times. One base away lies a much larger clone, so this may be a sequencing read error. Here the CDR3 DNA reads TGTGCCAGCAACGGAGGGGGACCGAAACCCTACGAGCAGTACTTC. Protein: CASNGGGPKPYEQYF. V is TRBV3-2 and J is TRBJ2-7; the table's TRBD1 call for D was not verified on the DNA. TRBV3-2 is flagged as a pseudogene. CDR3 length: 15 residues.

This clonotype was seen at least ten times. The V gene is TRBV2, the J gene TRBJ1-1; D ambiguous. The CDR3 loop spans 13 amino acids. V dropped 4 bases and J dropped 1 base, with 7 bases sitting between them. Germline V gives CDR1 SNHLY, CDR2 FYNNEI. CDR3 amino acids: CASSVKQNTEAFF. The CDR3 region has the DNA TGTGCCAGCAGTGTTAAACAGAACACTGAAGCTTTCTTT.

A few counts support this clonotype. This chain connects TRBV19 to TRBJ1-1; TRBD1 might be the D (5 bases). The CDR3 extends over 14 amino acids. The germline V and J ends were trimmed by 1 base and 6 bases, with 12 bases remaining between them. The V gene's germline CDR1 is LNHDA and CDR2 SQIVND (reference sequence). CDR3 coding DNA: TGTGCCAGTAGTATAGGAGGGCAGGGATCTGAAGCTTTCTTT. It yields the protein CASSIGGQGSEAFF.

This clonotype was picked up many times. This rearrangement joins TRBV12-3 or TRBV12-4 to TRBJ2-1, with 13 positions matching TRBD2. Trimming at V came to 7 bases and at J to 12 bases, leaving 6 bases not matched to a gene. This CDR3 spans 13 amino acids. As DNA, the CDR3 is TGTGCCAGCACCGGACTAGCGGGAGCGACGCAGTTCTTC. As protein: CASTGLAGATQFF.

This clonotype was detected a few times. Since a much larger clone is just one base distant, this may be a read error. In this CDR3 the conserved last residue, phenylalanine or tryptophan, is missing, so a read error is likely. The chain has TRBV18 and TRBJ1-1, with 7 positions matching TRBD1. Germline loops: CDR1 KGHSH, CDR2 LQKENI. Trimming cost V 4 bases and J 2 bases; bases outside gene matches: 4. This CDR3 has 14 residues. CDR3 DNA sequence: TGTGCCAGCTCACGCCTAGGGGGCAACACTGAAGCTTTCCTT. Translating gives CASSRLGGNTEAFL.

Ten or more counts support this clonotype. CDR3 amino acids: CASSYSDTEAFF. In DNA, the CDR3 is TGTGCCAGCAGTTACTCGGACACTGAAGCTTTCTTT. This rearrangement joins TRBV6-2 or TRBV6-3 to TRBJ1-1; D ambiguous. The ends were cut back, 0 bases at V and 3 bases at J, with 2 bases in the middle. Germline loops: CDR1 MNHEY, CDR2 SVGEGT. This CDR3 has 12 residues.

This clonotype was detected many times. The CDR3: CASGFPGLAGMQETQYF. In nucleotides, the CDR3 is TGTGCCAGCGGCTTTCCGGGACTAGCGGGCATGCAGGAGACCCAGTACTTC. This sequence joins TRBV6-1 and TRBJ2-5; the match to TRBD2 covers 12 bases. The CDR3 covers 17 residues. In germline, CDR1 is MNHNS, CDR2 SASEGT. Trimming cost V 8 bases and J 5 bases; bases outside gene matches: 15.

The rearrangement joins TRBV4-1 to TRBJ2-5, with 12 bases identical to TRBD2. This CDR3 spans 15 amino acids. Trimming cost V 1 base and J 7 bases; bases outside gene matches: 4. Germline V CDR1 and CDR2: MGHRA, YSYEKL. The CDR3 bases are TGCGCCAGCAGCCAAGGACTAGCGGGAGTAGGGACCCAGTACTTC. Translated, it gives CASSQGLAGVGTQYF.

Many counts were recorded for this clonotype. The chain combines TRBV12-3 or TRBV12-4 with TRBJ2-7, with D hard to call. Trimming removed 4 bases from V and 2 bases from J, with 12 bases in between. The CDR3 length is 14 residues. The CDR3 protein is CASSSLTRPYEQYF. The CDR3 bases are TGTGCCAGCAGTTCCCTGACACGACCCTACGAGCAGTACTTC.

This clonotype came up many times. The CDR3 here is CASSKPPGNTIYF. CDR3 nucleotides: TGTGCCAGCAGCAAACCGCCTGGAAACACCATATATTTT. The chain uses TRBV3-1 and TRBJ1-3, with D uncertain. V lost 5 bases to trimming and J lost 2 bases, with 7 bases between them. The CDR3 loop spans 13 amino acids. Germline CDR1 and CDR2: LGHDT and YNNKEL (reference sequence).

This clonotype was observed many times. This sequence joins TRBV2 and TRBJ2-3, with D possibly matching TRBD1 (6 bases). CDR1 is SNHLY and CDR2 is FYNNEI in the germline V gene. V lost 7 bases to trimming and J lost 3 bases, with 20 bases between them. The CDR3 is 16 amino acids. CDR3 nucleotide sequence: TGTGCCAGCAACCCGGACAGTATCTCCGCGACAGATACGCAGTATTTT. It codes for CASNPDSISATDTQYF.

This clonotype was seen repeatedly, ten times or more. The rearrangement joins TRBV7-2 to TRBJ1-2; 7 bases are shared with TRBD1. CDR1 is SGHTA, CDR2 FQGNSA, per germline. CDR3 length equals 15 residues. J gave up 1 base and V 2 bases, and 4 bases lay outside the gene matches. CDR3 sequence: CASSLQGQLNYGYTF. In DNA, the CDR3 is TGTGCCAGCAGCTTACAGGGACAGCTTAACTATGGCTACACCTTC. Variable domain in full (rest from reference TRBV7-2 and TRBJ1-2): GAGVSQSPSNKVTEKGKDVELRCDPISGHTALYWYRQSLGQGLEFLIYFQGNSAPDKSGLPSDRFSAERTGGSVSTLTIQRTQQEDSAVYLCASSLQGQLNYGYTFGSGTRLTVV.

This clonotype appeared many times. V usage is TRBV10-3 and J usage is TRBJ2-3; 9 bases are shared with TRBD2. This CDR3 has 15 amino acids. Germline V CDR1 and CDR2: ENHRY, SYGVKD. The trim removed 3 bases at V and 1 base at J, leaving 2 bases unmatched. Here the CDR3 reads CAISEVAGGTDTQYF. Written as DNA, the CDR3 is TGTGCCATCAGTGAAGTAGCGGGAGGCACAGATACGCAGTATTTT.

In its sample, this clonotype was seen many times. The J gene is TRBJ2-1, the V gene TRBV18; 9 nucleotides line up with TRBD2. The V segment lost 1 base and the J segment 3 bases; nucleotides outside the gene matches: 7. CDR1 KGHSH and CDR2 LQKENI come from the germline V gene. CDR3 length equals 17 residues. CDR3 in DNA: TGTGCCAGCTCACCACTAGCGGGAGATTCGTACTACAATGAGCAGTTCTTC. It encodes CASSPLAGDSYYNEQFF.

This clonotype was recorded many times. The V and J genes are TRBV3-2 and TRBJ2-3; no check of the table's D call, TRBD2, against the DNA was made. TRBV3-2 is a documented pseudogene. CDR3 length equals 16 residues. This CDR3 reads CASNRRGGDSQDTQYF. The DNA of the CDR3 is TGTGCCAGCAACCGCCGGGGAGGGGACTCACAGGATACGCAGTATTTT.

This clonotype has a count of ten or more. V gene TRBV12-3 or TRBV12-4 combines with J gene TRBJ2-3; 14 bases line up with TRBD2. This CDR3 is 17 amino acids long. V dropped 6 bases and J dropped 6; count of bases not matched to a gene: 11. CDR3 in amino acids: CASRSVGTSGGRDTQYF. The CDR3 region has the DNA TGTGCCAGCAGATCAGTCGGGACTAGCGGGGGTAGGGATACGCAGTATTTT.

In this sample, this clonotype turned up once. The chain combines TRBV6-2 or TRBV6-3 with TRBJ2-7, with 7 bases that match TRBD2. The CDR3 is 13 residues long. Per germline, CDR1 MNHEY and CDR2 SVGEGT. Trimming at V came to 6 bases and at J to 3 bases, leaving 5 bases not matched to a gene. The CDR3 sequence: CASSPSGYYEQYF. The CDR3 DNA follows: TGTGCCAGCAGCCCTAGCGGCTACTACGAGCAGTACTTC.

The table lists this clonotype with many counts. The rearrangement links TRBV4-1 to TRBJ2-1, with D perhaps being TRBD1 or TRBD2 (5 bases each). This CDR3 comprises 19 residues. Trimming left V 0 bases short and J 6 bases short, with 24 bases between. The germline V gene encodes CDR1 MGHRA and CDR2 YSYEKL. In nucleotides, the CDR3 is TGCGCCAGCAGCCAAGATTGGGGGTCTGCTGGGGTTGAAAGCAATGAGCAGTTCTTC. It is translated as CASSQDWGSAGVESNEQFF.

This clonotype has a count of ten or more. This chain joins TRBV5-4 and TRBJ2-1; 9 bases fit TRBD2. The V and J ends lost 3 bases and 6 bases, in that order; junction bases with no gene match: 7. The CDR3 length is 15 residues. Germline V gene sequence: CDR1 SGHNT, CDR2 YYREEE (reference sequence). The CDR3 spells CASSSGGGGTNEQFF. DNA for the CDR3: TGTGCCAGCAGCTCGGGCGGGGGGGGAACCAATGAGCAGTTCTTC.